This T cell receptor (beta chain) is from a study of T-cell memory formation after mild COVID-19. Study-level information: TCR clusters were mostly confined to one donor each.

Study conclusions and caveats: Whether second-wave clones peaking at day 37 were SARS-CoV-2 specific went unconfirmed.

The CDR3 extends over 14 amino acids. Trimming pared 4 bases from V and 2 bases from J, leaving 6 bases between. Germline V gives CDR1 SGHTA, CDR2 FQGTGA. cDNA libraries for TCR alpha and TCR beta, carrying sample barcodes and UMIs, came from 5'RACE with constant-segment primers. TCRdb processed the 5' RACE reads anew with MiXCR; each CDR3 protein has one entry. The table shows 300,000 to 400,000 distinct CDR3 sequences, with less than 20% occurring only once. Concerning this clonotype itself: Its antigen is still unknown.

V and J are TRBV7-3 and TRBJ2-6; D remains unclear. Sequenced: PBMCs or a T cell subset sorted from them (not recorded which). The TCR was taken from a man aged 18 to 30 who had mild COVID-19 (a few samples of this study predate the infection). Cell type and time point are not known. In nucleotides, the CDR3 is TGTGCCAGCAGCTCTCTGGCTGGGGCCAACGTCCTGACTTTC. This encodes CASSSLAGANVLTF.